Listed below are T cell receptor beta chains from one sample, sequenced in a study of T cell changes during pregnancy in multiple sclerosis. The table came from immunoSEQ multiplex PCR; TCRdb's copy has only in-frame clones and leaves some out. The repertoire holds tens of thousands of clones, with 88% as singletons. Specimen: peripheral blood, collected in the first trimester of pregnancy. The receptor source for this set is a female donor with multiple sclerosis, enrolled in a pregnancy study. The CDR3 runs from the conserved cysteine through the conserved F or W. D genes are given only for firm matches. Not all rows give a size; the values are once, few, many and, for expanded clones, a class.

D gene,clone size,J gene,V gene,CDR3 DNA,CDR3 protein
TRBD2,.,TRBJ2-3,TRBV4-3,TGCGCCAGCAGCCCTAGCCCCCTTTCACTAGCGGGGGGCACAGATACGCAGTATTTT,CASSPSPLSLAGGTDTQYF
.,.,TRBJ2-3,TRBV6-4,TGTGCCAGCAGTGCTTCTGTGGCCGCCACAGATACGCAGTATTTT,CASSASVAATDTQYF
TRBD2,.,TRBJ2-2,TRBV7-2,TGTGCCAGCATAGCGGGAGTTCGTGGCGGGGAGCTGTTTTTT,CASIAGVRGGELFF
TRBD1,few,TRBJ2-7,TRBV29-1,TGCAGCGTTGGACAGGGAGAGGGCTACGAGCAGTACTTC,CSVGQGEGYEQYF
TRBD1,.,TRBJ2-5,TRBV2,TGTGCCACTTCGGACAGGGGCGAGACCCAGTACTTC,CATSDRGETQYF
TRBD2,.,TRBJ2-1,TRBV6-1,TGTGCCAGCAGTGAGCTAGCGGGATCCTACAATGAGCAGTTCTTC,CASSELAGSYNEQFF
.,.,TRBJ2-5,TRBV11-3,TGTGCCAGCAGCTTAGCGTCTGGCTACCAAGAGACCCAGTACTTC,CASSLASGYQETQYF
.,.,TRBJ2-3,TRBV28,TGTGCCAGCAGCCTTGGGGGCCTACGCACAGATACGCAGTATTTT,CASSLGGLRTDTQYF
.,.,TRBJ2-1,TRBV15,TGTGCCACCAGCTCAGGAGGGGCTAGCAGGAATGAGCAGTTCTTC,CATSSGGASRNEQFF
.,.,TRBJ1-5,TRBV30,TGTGCCTGGAGTGAAAGGCAGGGAAGAGGCCAGCCCCAGCATTTT,CAWSERQGRGQPQHF
.,few,TRBJ1-2,TRBV7-9,TGTGCCAGCAGCCGCGAACAGCTTAACTATGGCTACACCTTC,CASSREQLNYGYTF
TRBD2,.,TRBJ2-7,TRBV19,TGTGCCAGTAGTATTCTCCCTAGCGGGGGGTACGAGCAGTACTTC,CASSILPSGGYEQYF
.,.,TRBJ2-6,TRBV5-6,TGTGCCAGCACCTTTACTGGGGCCAACGTCCTGACTTTC,CASTFTGANVLTF
TRBD2,.,TRBJ2-3,TRBV4-1,TGCGCCAGCAGCCAGGGACTAGCGGGAGGGCCGGGGACAGATACGCAGTATTTT,CASSQGLAGGPGTDTQYF